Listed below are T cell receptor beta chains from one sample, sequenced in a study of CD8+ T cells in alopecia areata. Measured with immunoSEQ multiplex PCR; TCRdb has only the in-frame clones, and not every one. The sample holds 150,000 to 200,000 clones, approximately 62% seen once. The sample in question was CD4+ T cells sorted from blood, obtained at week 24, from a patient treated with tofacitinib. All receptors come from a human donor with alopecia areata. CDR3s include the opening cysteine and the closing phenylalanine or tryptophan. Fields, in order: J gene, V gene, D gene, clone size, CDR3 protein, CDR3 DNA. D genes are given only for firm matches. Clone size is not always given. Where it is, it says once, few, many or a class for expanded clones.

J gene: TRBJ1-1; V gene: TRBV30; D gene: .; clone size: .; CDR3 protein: CAWSPYPGSPEAFF; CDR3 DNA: TGTGCCTGGAGTCCCTACCCCGGGAGTCCCGAAGCTTTCTTT
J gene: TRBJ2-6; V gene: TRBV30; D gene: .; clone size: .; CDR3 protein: CAWSRNSGANVLTF; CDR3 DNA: TGTGCCTGGAGTAGGAACTCTGGGGCCAACGTCCTGACTTTC
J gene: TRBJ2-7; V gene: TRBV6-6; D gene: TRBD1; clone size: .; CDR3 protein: CASSYGTGGYEQYF; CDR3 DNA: TGTGCCAGCAGTTACGGGACAGGGGGCTACGAGCAGTACTTC
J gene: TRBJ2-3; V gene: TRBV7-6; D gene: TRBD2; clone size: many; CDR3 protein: CASRPGTSRDTQYF; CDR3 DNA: TGTGCCAGCAGGCCAGGGACTAGCCGAGATACGCAGTATTTT
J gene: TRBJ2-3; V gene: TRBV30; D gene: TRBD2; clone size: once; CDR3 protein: CAWSTSGGTDTQYF; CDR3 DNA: TGTGCCTGGTCGACTAGCGGGGGCACAGATACGCAGTATTTT
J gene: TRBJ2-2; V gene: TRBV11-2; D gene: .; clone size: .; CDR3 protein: CASRPPTGPSGELFF; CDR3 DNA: TGTGCCAGCCGCCCACCGACAGGCCCGTCGGGGGAGCTGTTTTTT
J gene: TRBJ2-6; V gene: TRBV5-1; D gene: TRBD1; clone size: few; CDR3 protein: CASSLNPTGSGANVLTF; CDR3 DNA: TGCGCCAGCAGCTTGAACCCGACAGGGTCTGGGGCCAACGTCCTGACTTTC
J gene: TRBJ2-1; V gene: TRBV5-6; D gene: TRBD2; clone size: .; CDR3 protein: CASSMRGGLFF; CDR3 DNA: TGTGCCAGTTCCATGCGGGGGGGCCTGTTCTTC
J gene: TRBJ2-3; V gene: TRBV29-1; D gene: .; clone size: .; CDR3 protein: CSVRPDTQYF; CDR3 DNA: TGCAGCGTTCGTCCAGATACGCAGTATTTT
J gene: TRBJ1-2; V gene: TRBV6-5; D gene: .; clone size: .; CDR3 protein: CASSAGPSGGYTF; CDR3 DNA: TGTGCCAGCAGTGCCGGACCTTCAGGGGGCTACACCTTC
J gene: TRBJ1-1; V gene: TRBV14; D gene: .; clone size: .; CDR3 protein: CASSQAAYSEAFF; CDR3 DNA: TGTGCCAGCAGCCAAGCGGCGTACAGTGAAGCTTTCTTT
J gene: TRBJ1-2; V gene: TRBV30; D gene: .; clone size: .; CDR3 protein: CAWRTGTYGYTF; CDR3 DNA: TGTGCCTGGAGAACGGGGACTTATGGCTACACCTTC
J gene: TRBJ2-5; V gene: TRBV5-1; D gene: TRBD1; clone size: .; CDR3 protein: CASSLADRGRGETQYF; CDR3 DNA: TGCGCCAGCAGCTTGGCCGACAGGGGGCGAGGTGAGACCCAGTACTTC
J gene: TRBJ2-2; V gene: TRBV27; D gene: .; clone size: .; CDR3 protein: CASSVQTGELFF; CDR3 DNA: TGTGCCAGCAGTGTACAGACCGGGGAGCTGTTTTTT
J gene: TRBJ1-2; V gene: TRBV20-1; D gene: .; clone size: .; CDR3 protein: CSASPPGGYTF; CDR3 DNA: TGCAGTGCTAGTCCGCCGGGAGGCTACACCTTC
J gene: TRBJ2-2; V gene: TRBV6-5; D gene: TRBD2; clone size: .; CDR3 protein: CASSYSAGVDTGELFF; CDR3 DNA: TGTGCCAGCAGTTACTCGGCGGGGGTCGACACCGGGGAGCTGTTTTTT
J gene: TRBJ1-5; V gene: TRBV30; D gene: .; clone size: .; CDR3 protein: CAWSYASLFGDQPQHF; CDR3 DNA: TGTGCCTGGAGTTACGCGTCGCTGTTCGGCGATCAGCCCCAGCATTTT
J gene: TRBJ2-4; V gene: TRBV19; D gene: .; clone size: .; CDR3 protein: CASSPNRNKNIQYF; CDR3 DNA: TGTGCCAGTAGTCCAAACCGGAACAAAAACATTCAGTACTTC
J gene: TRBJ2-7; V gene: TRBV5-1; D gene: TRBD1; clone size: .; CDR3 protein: CASSIGQGWEEQYF; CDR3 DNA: TGCGCCAGCAGCATAGGACAGGGTTGGGAAGAGCAGTACTTC
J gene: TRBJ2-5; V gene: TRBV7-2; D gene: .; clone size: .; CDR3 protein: CASSLGSETQYF; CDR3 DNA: TGTGCCAGCAGCTTAGGCTCGGAGACCCAGTACTTC
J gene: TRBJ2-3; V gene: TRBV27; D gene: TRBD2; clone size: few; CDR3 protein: CASSLASGATDTQYF; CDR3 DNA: TGTGCCAGCAGTTTGGCTAGCGGGGCCACAGATACGCAGTATTTT
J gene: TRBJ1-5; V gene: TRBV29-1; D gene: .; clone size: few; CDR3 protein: CSVELGGNQPQHF; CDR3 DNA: TGCAGCGTTGAACTCGGTGGAAATCAGCCCCAGCATTTT
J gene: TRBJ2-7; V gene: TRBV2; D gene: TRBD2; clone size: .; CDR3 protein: CASTIRGGVYEQYF; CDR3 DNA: TGTGCCAGCACCATACGGGGGGGAGTCTACGAGCAGTACTTC
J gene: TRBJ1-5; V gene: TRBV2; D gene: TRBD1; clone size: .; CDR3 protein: CASSVAGGGLSNQPQHF; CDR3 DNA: TGTGCCAGCAGTGTGGCAGGGGGCGGATTGAGCAATCAGCCCCAGCATTTT
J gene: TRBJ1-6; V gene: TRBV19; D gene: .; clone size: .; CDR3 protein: CASSIGNILNSPLHF; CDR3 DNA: TGTGCCAGTAGTATAGGGAACATCCTCAATTCACCCCTCCACTTT
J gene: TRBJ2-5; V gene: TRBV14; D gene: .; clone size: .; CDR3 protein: CASSQNLETQYF; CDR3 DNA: TGTGCCAGCAGCCAAAATTTAGAGACCCAGTACTTC
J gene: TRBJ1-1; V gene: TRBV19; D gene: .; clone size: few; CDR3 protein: CASSKAGSMNTEAFF; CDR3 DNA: TGTGCCAGTAGTAAGGCAGGGTCTATGAACACTGAAGCTTTCTTT
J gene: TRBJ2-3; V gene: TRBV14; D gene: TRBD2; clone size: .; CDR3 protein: CASSRLAGNTDTQYF; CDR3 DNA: TGTGCCAGCAGCCGACTAGCGGGGAACACAGATACGCAGTATTTT
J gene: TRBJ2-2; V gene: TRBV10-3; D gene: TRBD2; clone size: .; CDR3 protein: CAISLLAGNTGELFF; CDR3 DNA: TGTGCCATCAGTCTTCTAGCGGGGAACACCGGGGAGCTGTTTTTT
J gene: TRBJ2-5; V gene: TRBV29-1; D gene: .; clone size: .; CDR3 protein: CSVGQGIGETQYF; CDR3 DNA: TGCAGCGTTGGGCAGGGAATAGGAGAGACCCAGTACTTC
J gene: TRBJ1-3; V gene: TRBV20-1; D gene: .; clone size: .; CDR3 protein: CSSGAGNTIYF; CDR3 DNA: TGCAGCTCGGGGGCGGGGAACACCATATATTTT
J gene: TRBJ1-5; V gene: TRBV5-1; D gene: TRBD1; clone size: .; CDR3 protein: CASSLDRGSNQPQHF; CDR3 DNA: TGCGCCAGCAGCTTGGACAGGGGCAGCAATCAGCCCCAGCATTTT
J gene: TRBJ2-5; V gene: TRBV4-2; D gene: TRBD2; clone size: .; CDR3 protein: CASSRAAGGLETQYF; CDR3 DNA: TGTGCCAGCAGCCGGGCTGCGGGGGGGCTGGAGACCCAGTACTTC
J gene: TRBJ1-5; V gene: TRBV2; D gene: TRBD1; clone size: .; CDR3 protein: CASNLDRGVNQPQHF; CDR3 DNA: TGTGCCAGCAATTTAGACAGGGGGGTCAATCAGCCCCAGCATTTT
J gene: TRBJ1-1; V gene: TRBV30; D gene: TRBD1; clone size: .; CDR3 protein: CAYGQGTEAFF; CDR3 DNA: TGTGCCTACGGACAGGGAACTGAAGCTTTCTTT
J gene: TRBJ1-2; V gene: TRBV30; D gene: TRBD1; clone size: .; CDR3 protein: CAWSSRIRDRVFYGYTF; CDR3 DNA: TGTGCCTGGAGCTCTCGCATCCGGGACAGGGTATTCTATGGCTACACCTTC
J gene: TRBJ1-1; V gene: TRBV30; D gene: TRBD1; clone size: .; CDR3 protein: CAWRRQGTLNTEAFF; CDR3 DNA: TGTGCCTGGCGAAGACAGGGAACTTTGAACACTGAAGCTTTCTTT
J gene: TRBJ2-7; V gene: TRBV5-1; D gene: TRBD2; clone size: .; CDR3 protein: CASSLLRVGTSGYEQYF; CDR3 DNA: TGCGCCAGCAGCTTGCTCCGCGTGGGGACTAGCGGTTACGAGCAGTACTTC
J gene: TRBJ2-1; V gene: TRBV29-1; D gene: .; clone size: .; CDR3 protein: CSVAGEQFF; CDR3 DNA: TGCAGCGTTGCTGGTGAGCAGTTCTTC
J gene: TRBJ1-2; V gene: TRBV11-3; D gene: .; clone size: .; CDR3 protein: CASSLGFYGYTF; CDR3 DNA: TGTGCCAGCAGCTTGGGATTCTATGGCTACACCTTC
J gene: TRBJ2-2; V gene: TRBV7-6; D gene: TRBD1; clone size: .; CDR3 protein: CASSQGQTTGELFF; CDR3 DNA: TGTGCCAGCAGCCAGGGACAGACCACCGGGGAGCTGTTTTTT
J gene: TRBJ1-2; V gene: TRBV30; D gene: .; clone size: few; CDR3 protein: CAWRQMTVYGYTF; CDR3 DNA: TGTGCCTGGAGACAGATGACCGTCTATGGCTACACCTTC